The T cell receptor beta chain described here comes from a study of T-cell reconstitution after alpha-beta-depleted transplantation in children. Whole-study findings and limits: About two months after transplant, alpha-beta T cells reportedly came from several hundred expanded graft clones. T-cell counts and diversity were attributed mostly to newly produced T cells one year after transplant. It was surviving recipient T cells and thymic progenitors that gave some patients high TCRbeta diversity at day 60.

CDR1 is MGHDK, CDR2 SYGVNS, per germline. V was trimmed by 2 bases and J by 5 bases, leaving 15 bases between them. The CDR3 sequence is 15 residues long. There are a few counts of this clonotype. Its antigen is not known. A TCRbeta library incorporating unique molecular identifiers was prepared. In TCRdb, the PCR reads were re-called with MiXCR into one record per CDR3 protein. The profile shows about 580,000 distinct CDR3 sequences, more than 20% of them singletons. The clonotype originates from a boy younger than two who had a stem cell transplant for acute myeloid leukemia, so the T cells may come from the graft donor. The V gene is TRBV25-1, the J gene TRBJ1-1; D is uncertain. Material: PBMCs, mostly from graft donor cells, obtained 360 days after TCRalphabeta/CD19-depleted stem cell transplant. The CDR3 DNA follows: TGTGCCAGCAGTGAAATGGGCAGGTCCGCGACTGAAGCTTTCTTT. Protein: CASSEMGRSATEAFF.